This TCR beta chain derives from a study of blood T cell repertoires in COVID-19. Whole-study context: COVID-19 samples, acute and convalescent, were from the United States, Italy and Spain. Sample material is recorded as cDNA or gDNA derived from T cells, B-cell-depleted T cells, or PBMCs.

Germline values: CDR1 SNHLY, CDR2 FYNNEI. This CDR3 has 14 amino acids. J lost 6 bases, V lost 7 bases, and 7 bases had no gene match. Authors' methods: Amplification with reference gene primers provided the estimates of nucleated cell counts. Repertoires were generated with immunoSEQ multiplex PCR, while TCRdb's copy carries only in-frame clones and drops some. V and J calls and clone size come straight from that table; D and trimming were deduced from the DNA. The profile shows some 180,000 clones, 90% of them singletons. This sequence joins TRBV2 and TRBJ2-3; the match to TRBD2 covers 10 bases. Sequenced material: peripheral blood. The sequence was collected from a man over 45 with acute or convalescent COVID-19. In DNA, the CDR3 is TGTGCCAGCAATTTAAGCGGGAGGGACGATACGCAGTATTTT. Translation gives CASNLSGRDDTQYF.